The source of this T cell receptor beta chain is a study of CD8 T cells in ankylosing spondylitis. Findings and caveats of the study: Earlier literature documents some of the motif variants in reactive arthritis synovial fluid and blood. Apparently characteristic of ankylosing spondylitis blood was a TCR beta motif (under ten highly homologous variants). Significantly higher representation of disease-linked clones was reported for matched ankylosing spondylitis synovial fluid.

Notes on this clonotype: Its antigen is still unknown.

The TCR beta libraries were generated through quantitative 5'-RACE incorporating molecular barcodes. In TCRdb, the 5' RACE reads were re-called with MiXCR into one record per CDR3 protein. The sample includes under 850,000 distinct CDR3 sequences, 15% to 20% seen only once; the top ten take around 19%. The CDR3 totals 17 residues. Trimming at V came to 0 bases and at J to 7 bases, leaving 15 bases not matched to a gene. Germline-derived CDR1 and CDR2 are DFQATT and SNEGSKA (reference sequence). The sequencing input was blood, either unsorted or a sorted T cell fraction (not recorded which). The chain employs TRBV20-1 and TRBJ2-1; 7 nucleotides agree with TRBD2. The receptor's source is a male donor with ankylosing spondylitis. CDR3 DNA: TGCAGTGCTAGAGATTCGGTGGCGCGCGGGAGAGTAAATGAGCAGTTCTTC. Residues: CSARDSVARGRVNEQFF.